This note documents a single T cell receptor (beta chain) sequence. Its antigen is unknown. The data derive from a study of T cells expressing NK-cell markers. Study-wide context: According to the study, TCR beta repertoires originated from sorted CD3+CD56+NKG2C+, CD3+CD56+NKG2C- and CD3+CD56-NKG2C+ T cells. General study findings and limits: Whether expanded NKG2C+ T cell clones were HCMV-specific remained unclear. Dominance of the CD3+CD56-NKG2C+ fraction by these clonotypes also held in several donors.

The CDR3 extends over 14 amino acids. Germline assignment: CDR1 SGHRS and CDR2 YFSETQ. TCR beta cDNA was generated via 5'RACE template switching incorporating UMIs. TCRdb re-called the 5' RACE reads; one entry per CDR3 protein, DNA not given. Here the sample table reports under 600,000 distinct CDR3 sequences. V usage is TRBV5-1 and J usage is TRBJ2-7; the TCRdb D gene call, TRBD1, has no DNA to confirm it. Sequencing input: blood T cells: a sorted CD56 or NKG2C T cell subset, CD4+ or CD8+ T cells, or bulk PBMC T cells (not recorded which). This clonotype originated in a woman aged 45-65 years in good health. The CDR3: CASSSRGTIHEQYF.